This T cell receptor beta chain was captured in a study of metastatic and nonmetastatic thyroid tumors. Nobody among the patients had been given any treatment before thyroid surgery. The CDR3 consists of 15 residues. The V gene lost 0 bases and the J gene lost 4 bases, with 12 bases spanning the gap. The germline V gene has CDR1 MGHRA and CDR2 YSYEKL. This clone was seen at least ten times. TCRdb reprocessed the PCR reads using MiXCR. Altogether about 40,000 clones are present, around 17% being singletons, with the ten largest covering over 3.5%. The source of this sequence is a female donor with papillary thyroid cancer or a benign thyroid nodule (not recorded which). Some clones in this sample may be carry-over from other donors' samples. The chain couples TRBV4-1 to TRBJ1-2, with no clear D. The material sequenced was blood. This CDR3 is CASSQDLGETYGYTF. The CDR3 region has the DNA TGCGCCAGCAGCCAAGATCTTGGGGAAACCTATGGCTACACCTTC.